This T cell receptor beta chain was retrieved from a study of breast tumors, draining lymph nodes, adjacent tissues. Study-wide results and limits: Compared with basal-like, luminal-like tumors shared significantly more repertoire with nontumor tissue. Findings are consistent with lymph node origin and intratumoral expansion of most tumor T cells. Tumor T cell lymph node origin was a supported hypothesis, not proven. Tumor repertoires ranked between lymph nodes and nontumor tissue in diversity, with V and J gene preferences.

Germline values: CDR1 SGHAT, CDR2 FQNNGV. Trimming took 4 bases from V and 2 from J; bases not matched to a gene: 10. The CDR3 is made up of 17 amino acids. Axillary draining lymph nodes of breast cancer patients supplied the node samples. MiXCR, applied by TCRdb to the multiplex PCR reads, yields one record per CDR3 protein. This table has about 130,000 distinct CDR3 sequences, about 20% appearing once. This clonotype was seen a few times. The antigen is not known. The chain recombines TRBV11-2 with TRBJ2-3, with TRBD2 matching over 9 bases. The receptor comes from a female donor with breast cancer. Some clones in this sample may be carry-over from other donors' samples. Specimen: axillary lymph node tissue. CDR3 bases: TGTGCCAGCAGCTCTTCCCCGGGACTAGCCCTCACAGATACGCAGTATTTT. Protein product: CASSSSPGLALTDTQYF.